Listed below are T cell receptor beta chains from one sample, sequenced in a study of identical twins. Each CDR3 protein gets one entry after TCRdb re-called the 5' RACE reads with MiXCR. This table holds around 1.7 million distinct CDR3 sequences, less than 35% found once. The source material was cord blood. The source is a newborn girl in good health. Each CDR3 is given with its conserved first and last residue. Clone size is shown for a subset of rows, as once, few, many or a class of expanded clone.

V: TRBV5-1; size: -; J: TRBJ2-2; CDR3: CASSTGQGGGELFF
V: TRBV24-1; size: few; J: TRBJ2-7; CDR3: CATSDFRDYEQYF
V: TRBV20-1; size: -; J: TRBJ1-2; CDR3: CSASAGTGGGYTF
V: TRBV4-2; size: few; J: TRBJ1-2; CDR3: CAGSQGLVEGPYGYTF
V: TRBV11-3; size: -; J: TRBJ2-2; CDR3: CASSLGHTGNGELFF
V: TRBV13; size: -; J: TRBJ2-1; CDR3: CASSFLAGVEQFF
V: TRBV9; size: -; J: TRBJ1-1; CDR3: CASSGGTGGPNTEAFF
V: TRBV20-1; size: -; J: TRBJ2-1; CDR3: CSARTSGRGVEFF
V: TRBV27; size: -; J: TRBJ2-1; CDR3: CASSSQLAGGYNEQFF
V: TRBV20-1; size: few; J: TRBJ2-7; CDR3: CSAREQGAYEQYF
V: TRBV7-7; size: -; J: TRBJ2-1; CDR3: CASSLGSGFYNEQFF
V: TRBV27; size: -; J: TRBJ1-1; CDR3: CASSLGTRGAEAFF
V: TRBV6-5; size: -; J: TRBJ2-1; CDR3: CASSYAPSYNEQFF
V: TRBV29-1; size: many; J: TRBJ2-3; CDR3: CSVDGGLAVTDTQYF
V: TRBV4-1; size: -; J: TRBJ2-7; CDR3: CASSARTVSYEQYF
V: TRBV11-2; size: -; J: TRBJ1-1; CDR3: CASSDRTGEAFF
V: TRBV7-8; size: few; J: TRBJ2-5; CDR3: CASSLGYRAAKKTQYF
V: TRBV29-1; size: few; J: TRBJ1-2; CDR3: CSTGGYTF
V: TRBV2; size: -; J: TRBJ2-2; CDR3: CASSPSGVGKLTELFF
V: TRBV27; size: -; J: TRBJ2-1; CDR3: CASSLFWASGTGKNEQFF
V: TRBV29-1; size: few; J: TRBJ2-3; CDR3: CSVWDRGLGGTQYF
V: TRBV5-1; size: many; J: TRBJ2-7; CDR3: CASSLDWGNYEQYF
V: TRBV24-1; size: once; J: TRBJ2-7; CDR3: CATRDRKNEQYF
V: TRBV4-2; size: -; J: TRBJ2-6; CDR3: CASSQEGQHSGANVLTF
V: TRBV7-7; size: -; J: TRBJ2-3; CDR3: CASSLAPRANYAVDTQYF
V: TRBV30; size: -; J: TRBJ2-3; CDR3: CAWSVGLAGGPDTQYF
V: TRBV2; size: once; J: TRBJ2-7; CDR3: CASSDSRDRVYEQYF
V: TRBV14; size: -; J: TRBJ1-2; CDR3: CASSLKAHLGAGYTF
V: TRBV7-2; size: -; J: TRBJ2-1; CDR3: CASSLLPSRSSYNEQFF
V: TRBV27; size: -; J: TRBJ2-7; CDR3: CASSFGQGNTQYF